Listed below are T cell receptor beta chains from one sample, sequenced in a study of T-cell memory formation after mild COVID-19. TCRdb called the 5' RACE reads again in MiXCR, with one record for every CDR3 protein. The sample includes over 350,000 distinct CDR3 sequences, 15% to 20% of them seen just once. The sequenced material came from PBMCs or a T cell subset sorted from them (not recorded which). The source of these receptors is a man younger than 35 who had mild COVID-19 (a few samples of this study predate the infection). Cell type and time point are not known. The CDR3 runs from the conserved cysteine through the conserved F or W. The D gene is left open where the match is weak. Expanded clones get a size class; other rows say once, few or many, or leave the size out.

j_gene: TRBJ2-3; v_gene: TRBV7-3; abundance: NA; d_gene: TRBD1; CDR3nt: TGTGCCAGCAGCTTCCACAGGGGGCTATCCACAGATACGCAGTATTTT; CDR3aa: CASSFHRGLSTDTQYF
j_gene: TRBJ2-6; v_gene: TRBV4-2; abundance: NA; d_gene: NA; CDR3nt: TGTGCCAGCAGGGGTGGGGACACTTACTCTGGGGCCAACGTCCTGACTTTC; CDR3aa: CASRGGDTYSGANVLTF
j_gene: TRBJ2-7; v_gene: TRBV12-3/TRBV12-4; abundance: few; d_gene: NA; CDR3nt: TGTGCCAGCAGTCCCTTTGAGGGTACTCGGCAGTACTTC; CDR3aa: CASSPFEGTRQYF
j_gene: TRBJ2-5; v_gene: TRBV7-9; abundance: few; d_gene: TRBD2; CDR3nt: TGTGCCAGCAGCTTAGAGCCACTAGCGGGGGGCCAGACCCAGTACTTC; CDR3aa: CASSLEPLAGGQTQYF
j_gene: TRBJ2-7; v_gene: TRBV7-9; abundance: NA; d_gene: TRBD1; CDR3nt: TGTGCCAGCAGCACTTGGGGACAGGGCCCTTACGAGCAGTACTTC; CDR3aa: CASSTWGQGPYEQYF
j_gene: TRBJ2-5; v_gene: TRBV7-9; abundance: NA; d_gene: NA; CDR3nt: TGTGCCAGCACAGACCGATCGGGAGAGACCCAGTACTTC; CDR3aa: CASTDRSGETQYF
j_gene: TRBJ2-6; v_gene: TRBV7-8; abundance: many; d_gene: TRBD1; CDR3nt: TGTGCCAGCAGCTTAGTGGCAGGGGGCTCTGGGGCCAACGTCCTGACTTTC; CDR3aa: CASSLVAGGSGANVLTF
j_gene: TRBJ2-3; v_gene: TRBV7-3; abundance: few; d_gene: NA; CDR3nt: TGTGCCAGCAGCTTCGAGGGGGGATACACAGATACGCAGTATTTT; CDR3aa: CASSFEGGYTDTQYF
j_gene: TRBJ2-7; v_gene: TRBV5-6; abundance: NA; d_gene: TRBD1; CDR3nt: TGTGCCAGCAGCGATCGTTGGGACAGAGCCTACGAGCAGTACTTC; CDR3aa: CASSDRWDRAYEQYF
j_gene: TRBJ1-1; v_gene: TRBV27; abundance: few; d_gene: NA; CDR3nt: TGTGCCAGCGTACCCTGGGGGGGACCTTACACTGAAGCTTTCTTT; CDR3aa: CASVPWGGPYTEAFF
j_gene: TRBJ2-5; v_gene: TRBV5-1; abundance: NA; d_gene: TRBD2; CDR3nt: TGCGCCAGCAGCTTAAGGACTAGCGGGGCGATAGAGACCCAGTACTTC; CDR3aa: CASSLRTSGAIETQYF
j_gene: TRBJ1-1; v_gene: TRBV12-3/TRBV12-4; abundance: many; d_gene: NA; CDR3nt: TGTGCCAGCAGTTTGGGTATTGAAGCTTTCTTT; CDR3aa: CASSLGIEAFF
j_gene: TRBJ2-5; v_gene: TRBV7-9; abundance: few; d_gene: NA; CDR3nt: TGTGCCAGCAGCCTAGAGAAAGAGACCCAGTACTTC; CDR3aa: CASSLEKETQYF
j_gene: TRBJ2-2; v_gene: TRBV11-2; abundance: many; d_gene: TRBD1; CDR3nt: TGTGCCAGCAGCTTAACAGGGGGCCGCGATAACACCGGGGAGCTGTTTTTT; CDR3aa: CASSLTGGRDNTGELFF
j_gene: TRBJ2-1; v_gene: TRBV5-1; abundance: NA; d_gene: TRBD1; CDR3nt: TGCGCCAGCAGCCCACCGCGAGGGACAGGGGAAAATGAGCAGTTCTTC; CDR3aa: CASSPPRGTGENEQFF
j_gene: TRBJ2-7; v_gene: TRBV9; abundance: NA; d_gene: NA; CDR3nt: TGTGCCAGCAGCGTAGGGAACGAGCAGTACTTC; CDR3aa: CASSVGNEQYF